This T cell receptor beta chain was sequenced in a study of T cell responses to AZD1222 COVID-19 vaccine. As for the study in general: Second-dose intervals near 4 or 12 weeks were combined. Study-level findings and limits: Vaccine-associated CD4 TCRs ranged over spike, dominating at 160-218 and 743-854. Within unmutated variant regions lay the reported targets of nearly half of spike-specific TCRs. Scientists sampled the repertoires only once the peak T cell response had passed.

Comments on this clone: Its target is unknown.

V shed 2 bases and J shed 4 bases, with 5 bases lying between them. This CDR3 spans 12 amino acids. Germline V gives CDR1 LNHDA, CDR2 SQIVND (reference sequence). Assay used: immunoSEQ multiplex PCR; TCRdb lists only in-frame clones, some missing. The table shows some 120,000 clones, with around 88% occurring only once. The chain recombines TRBV19 with TRBJ1-2; D remains ambiguous. The TCR comes from an adult in good health. The specimen was peripheral blood, collected on day 0 of AZD1222 vaccination. This CDR3 is CASSITSYGYTF. CDR3 DNA sequence: TGTGCCAGTAGTATAACTAGCTATGGCTACACCTTC. Full variable domain (outside the CDR3, taken from reference TRBV19 and TRBJ1-2): DGGITQSPKYLFRKEGQNVTLSCEQNLNHDAMYWYRQDPGQGLRLIYYSQIVNDFQKGDIAEGYSVSREKKESFPLTVTSAQKNPTAFYLCASSITSYGYTFGSGTRLTVV.